Following are 31 T cell receptor beta chains from one sample sequenced in a study of shared clonotypes between healthy human individuals. Assay used: immunoSEQ multiplex PCR; TCRdb lists only in-frame clones, some missing. The data show fewer than 2.5 million clones, approximately 94% seen once. Sequencing input: naive CD4+ T cells from PBMCs. Subset: CD45RA+ positively selected. Every receptor here comes from a man between 18 and 29 years old in good health. Some clones in this sample may be carry-over from other donors' samples.

The V call is TRBV5-6, the J call TRBJ2-1, with a possible D match to TRBD1 (5 bases). CDR3 length: 14 amino acids. Germline V lookup: CDR1 SGHDT, CDR2 YYEEEE. V was trimmed by 6 bases and J by 7 bases, leaving 17 bases between them. Here the CDR3 DNA reads TGTGCCAGCACGAGTACAGGTGACCATAATGAGCAGTTCTTC. Amino acid sequence: CASTSTGDHNEQFF.

The chain is built from TRBV2 and TRBJ2-1, with D perhaps given as TRBD1 or TRBD2 (5 bases each). CDR1 SNHLY and CDR2 FYNNEI come from the germline V gene. Trimming took off 5 bases at V and 2 bases at J, with 13 bases between the two ends. This CDR3 has 15 residues. The chain's CDR3 is CASSSEAGTYNEQFF. The CDR3 DNA is TGTGCCAGCAGTTCGGAGGCAGGGACCTACAATGAGCAGTTCTTC.

CDR3: CATKKASGSWNEQYF. CDR3 in DNA: TGTGCCACTAAGAAGGCTAGCGGGAGCTGGAACGAGCAGTACTTC. The rearrangement uses TRBV6-1 and TRBJ2-7; 10 bases map to TRBD2. CDR1 is MNHNS, CDR2 SASEGT, per germline. Trimming at V came to 10 bases and at J to 5 bases, leaving 14 bases not matched to a gene. This CDR3 is built from 15 residues.

This chain's CDR3 is CAILGRWNTEAFF. DNA of the CDR3: TGTGCCATCCTGGGACGGTGGAACACTGAAGCTTTCTTT. The chain combines TRBV28 with TRBJ1-1, with a possible D match to TRBD1 (5 bases). From germline, CDR1 is MDHEN and CDR2 SYDVKM. The ends were cut back, 10 bases at V and 1 base at J, with 13 bases in the middle. The length of the CDR3 is 13 residues.

This sequence joins TRBV11-2 and TRBJ2-3, with TRBD1 as a possible D gene (6 bases). Trimming stripped 11 bases from V and 0 bases from J, with 12 bases between. Looked up from germline, CDR1 is SGHAT and CDR2 is FQNNGV. The CDR3 runs 13 residues. The CDR3 DNA reads as TGTGCCGCAGGGACAACTAGCACAGATACGCAGTATTTT. It is translated as CAAGTTSTDTQYF.

CDR3 bases: TGTGCCAGCAGTCCCTTCCCCGGGACTAGCGGGAGCGTGACAGATACGCAGTATTTT. This codes for CASSPFPGTSGSVTDTQYF. The rearrangement joins TRBV28 to TRBJ2-3, with 14 bases fitting TRBD2. Unmatched junction bases numbered 13, after V lost 5 bases and J lost 3 bases. This CDR3 is built from 19 residues. The germline gives CDR1 MDHEN, CDR2 SYDVKM. Together with reference TRBV28 and TRBJ2-3, the CDR3 gives the full variable domain: DVKVTQSSRYLVKRTGEKVFLECVQDMDHENMFWYRQDPGLGLRLIYFSYDVKMKEKGDIPEGYSVSREKKERFSLILESASTNQTSMYLCASSPFPGTSGSVTDTQYFGPGTRLTVL.

The chain links TRBV30 to TRBJ1-2, with D possibly matching TRBD1 (5 bases). Trimming left V 0 bases short and J 3 bases short, with 20 bases between. Germline V lookup: CDR1 GTSNPN, CDR2 SVGIG (reference sequence). This CDR3 spans 17 amino acids. This CDR3 reads CAWSVLYSRGPDYGYTF. CDR3 nucleotides: TGTGCCTGGAGTGTACTCTATAGTCGGGGCCCAGACTATGGCTACACCTTC.

This rearrangement joins TRBV11-2 to TRBJ2-2, with 10 nucleotides matching TRBD2. The CDR3 contains 18 residues. V was clipped by 1 base and J by 4 bases; unmatched bases: 9. CDR1 SGHAT and CDR2 FQNNGV come from the germline V gene. The CDR3 sequence is CASSLAPLAGGRTGELFF. DNA for the CDR3: TGTGCCAGCAGCTTAGCTCCCTTAGCGGGAGGTCGCACCGGGGAGCTGTTTTTT.

This chain links TRBV5-1 with TRBJ2-2; D might be TRBD1 (5 bases). V dropped 6 bases and J dropped 7 bases, with 16 bases sitting between them. Germline CDR1 reads SGHRS; CDR2 reads YFSETQ. The CDR3 covers 14 residues. Here the CDR3 reads CASTPRQGDGELFF. CDR3 DNA sequence: TGCGCCAGCACCCCAAGGCAGGGCGACGGGGAGCTGTTTTTT.

V is TRBV2 and J is TRBJ1-5; the match to TRBD1 covers 8 bases. After removal of 7 bases from V and 6 bases from J, the junction contained 8 bases not matched to a gene. This CDR3 comprises 14 residues. Germline V gene lookup returns CDR1 SNHLY and CDR2 FYNNEI. CDR3 sequence (DNA): TGTGCCAGCAACCAACAGGGGGTGGTTCAGCCCCAGCATTTT. Its protein is CASNQQGVVQPQHF.

A remark on this clone: Other DNA sequences from this sample encode an identical CDR3 as well. This chain joins TRBV7-9 and TRBJ1-1; D gene ambiguous. Trimming took off 5 bases at V and 1 base at J, with 8 bases between the two ends. This CDR3 region has 13 residues. Germline V gene sequence: CDR1 SEHNR, CDR2 FQNEAQ (reference sequence). CDR3 coding DNA: TGTGCCAGCAGCCTAGACCCGAACACTGAAGCTTTCTTT. Protein sequence: CASSLDPNTEAFF. The full variable domain, with the rest looked up from reference TRBV7-9 and TRBJ1-1, is DTGVSQNPRHKITKRGQNVTFRCDPISEHNRLYWYRQTLGQGPEFLTYFQNEAQLEKSRLLSDRFSAERPKGSFSTLEIQRTEQGDSAMYLCASSLDPNTEAFFGQGTRLTVV.

V is TRBV11-3 and J is TRBJ2-5; D might be TRBD1 (6 bases). The J call may be mistaken, given a closer DNA end match to TRBJ2-7. The CDR3 length is 15 residues. Germline V lookup: CDR1 SGHNT, CDR2 YENEEA. The CDR3 DNA follows: TGTGCCAGCAGCCCAAGACAGGTTGAGACCTACGAGCAGTACTTC. Its protein product is CASSPRQVETYEQYF.

The chain combines TRBV18 with TRBJ1-4; maybe TRBD1 (6 bases). The CDR3 is 14 amino acids. The germline CDR1 and CDR2 sequences are KGHSH and LQKENI. V lost 3 bases and J 8 bases, leaving 13 bases between the germline ends. CDR3 sequence: CASSPFGQGEKLFF. CDR3 nucleotide sequence: TGTGCCAGCTCACCCTTTGGGCAGGGGGAAAAACTGTTTTTT.

This clone was observed once. This chain links TRBV14 with TRBJ2-1; 12 positions agree with TRBD2. Trimming at V came to 4 bases and at J to 8 bases, leaving 21 bases not matched to a gene. The CDR3 is 20 residues long. Looked up from germline, CDR1 is SGHDN and CDR2 is FVKESK. The CDR3 spells CASSPPRLAGATWLEDEQFF. CDR3 bases: TGTGCCAGCAGCCCACCTCGACTAGCGGGAGCCACTTGGTTGGAGGATGAGCAGTTCTTC.

To note about this clone: In the same sample, other DNA sequences code for this CDR3. The chain carries TRBV9 and TRBJ2-3; 7 bases line up with TRBD2. Germline CDR1 and CDR2: SGDLS and YYNGEE. V dropped 5 bases and J dropped 0; count of bases not matched to a gene: 3. The CDR3 runs to 14 residues. The CDR3 region has the DNA TGTGCCAGCAGTCGGGGACTAAGCACAGATACGCAGTATTTT. Protein: CASSRGLSTDTQYF.

This clone was observed a few times. The chain joins TRBV5-4 to TRBJ1-2, with D possibly matching TRBD1 (6 bases). The CDR3 has 15 amino acids. Trimming removed 4 bases at V and 4 bases at J, with 17 bases between. The V gene's germline CDR1 is SGHNT and CDR2 YYREEE (reference sequence). Written as DNA, the CDR3 is TGTGCCAGCAGCCGACCGAGGGGGTCGGGCTATGGCTACACCTTC. Its translation: CASSRPRGSGYGYTF.

This chain uses TRBV6-5 with TRBJ2-5; 8 bases agree with TRBD1. The CDR3 runs to 13 residues. CDR1 is MNHEY and CDR2 is SVGAGI in the germline V gene. J lost 5 bases, V lost 6 bases, and 5 bases had no gene match. CDR3 protein: CASSNYRGETQYF. CDR3 DNA: TGTGCCAGCAGCAACTACAGGGGGGAGACCCAGTACTTC.

The chain uses TRBV7-2 and TRBJ2-2; 7 nucleotides line up with TRBD2. J was trimmed by 6 bases and V by 0 bases; bases with no gene match: 4. Germline loops: CDR1 SGHTA, CDR2 FQGNSA. The CDR3 sequence is 15 residues long. The CDR3 region has the DNA TGTGCCAGCAGCTTAGCTGGGAGGGTGGCCGGGGAGCTGTTTTTT. Protein sequence: CASSLAGRVAGELFF.

The gene calls are TRBV30 and TRBJ1-2; D perhaps matches TRBD1 (5 bases). Germline CDR1 reads GTSNPN; CDR2 reads SVGIG (reference sequence). CDR3 length: 14 amino acids. The V end lost 1 base, the J end lost 2 bases, and 11 bases lay between the germline ends. CDR3 region: CAWSGGTSNYGYTF. DNA for the CDR3: TGTGCCTGGAGTGGAGGGACCTCCAACTATGGCTACACCTTC.

The V call is TRBV2, the J call TRBJ1-6; D is undetermined. The CDR3 sequence is 14 residues long. The germline V gene has CDR1 SNHLY and CDR2 FYNNEI. V lost 7 bases, J lost 0 bases, and 7 bases lay in between. CDR3 bases: TGTGCCAGCATCCAGAGCTCCTATAATTCACCCCTCCACTTT. This gives the protein CASIQSSYNSPLHF.

This clone was found once. The chain has TRBV9 and TRBJ2-3; 12 bases align to TRBD2. The CDR3 is 17 amino acids. Germline V gene data show CDR1 as SGDLS and CDR2 as YYNGEE. The junction had 5 bases not matched to a gene; V was cut back by 3 bases and J by 0 bases. The CDR3: CASSGALAGGSTDTQYF. In DNA, the CDR3 is TGTGCCAGCAGCGGGGCCCTAGCGGGAGGGAGCACAGATACGCAGTATTTT. The entire variable domain, with the rest obtained from reference TRBV9 and TRBJ2-3, is as follows: DSGVTQTPKHLITATGQRVTLRCSPRSGDLSVYWYQQSLDQGLQFLIQYYNGEERAKGNILERFSAQQFPDLHSELNLSSLELGDSALYFCASSGALAGGSTDTQYFGPGTRLTVL.

The J gene is TRBJ2-3, the V gene TRBV28; 10 bases align to TRBD1. Germline V gene data show CDR1 as MDHEN and CDR2 as SYDVKM. The CDR3 totals 16 residues. Losses at the gene ends were 1 base for V and 8 bases for J; bases not matched to a gene: 9. CDR3 sequence: CASSLFRQGAEGTQYF. CDR3 nucleotide sequence: TGTGCCAGCAGTTTATTTAGACAGGGGGCTGAAGGTACGCAGTATTTT. Drawing the rest from reference TRBV28 and TRBJ2-3, the complete variable domain is DVKVTQSSRYLVKRTGEKVFLECVQDMDHENMFWYRQDPGLGLRLIYFSYDVKMKEKGDIPEGYSVSREKKERFSLILESASTNQTSMYLCASSLFRQGAEGTQYFGPGTRLTVL.

This chain uses TRBV27 with TRBJ2-2; D may be TRBD2 (5 bases). The CDR3 spans 13 residues. V was clipped by 8 bases and J by 4 bases, with 11 bases between them. Germline CDR1 and CDR2: MNHEY and SMNVEV (reference sequence). The CDR3 nucleotides read TGTGCCAGCTCCCAGAGCGGCACCGGGGAGCTGTTTTTT. Translated: CASSQSGTGELFF.

This chain joins TRBV29-1 and TRBJ2-1; a weak D match, TRBD2 (6 bases). The CDR3 runs 13 residues. Trimming shortened V by 7 bases and J by 5 bases, and 15 bases separated the two germline ends. CDR1 is SQVTM and CDR2 is ANQGSEA in the germline V gene. The CDR3 is CSAGTAVHNEQFF. The DNA for the CDR3 is TGCAGCGCTGGGACTGCGGTTCACAATGAGCAGTTCTTC.

Points on this clone: Other DNA sequences in the sample encode the same CDR3. The chain employs TRBV5-1 and TRBJ2-1; tentatively, D is TRBD2 (6 bases). The CDR3 is 12 residues long. V shed 3 bases and J shed 8 bases, with 9 bases lying between them. Germline CDR1 reads SGHRS; CDR2 reads YFSETQ. The CDR3 spells CASSSPGDEQFF. DNA of the CDR3: TGCGCCAGCAGCTCCCCGGGAGATGAGCAGTTCTTC. The full variable domain, its missing parts supplied by reference TRBV5-1 and TRBJ2-1, is KAGVTQTPRYLIKTRGQQVTLSCSPISGHRSVSWYQQTPGQGLQFLFEYFSETQRNKGNFPGRFSGRQFSNSRSEMNVSTLELGDSALYLCASSSPGDEQFFGPGTRLTVL.

The chain recombines TRBV18 with TRBJ1-1; 10 bases are shared with TRBD1. With V trimmed by 3 bases and J by 11 bases, 6 bases remained unmatched. Per the germline V gene, CDR1 is KGHSH and CDR2 is LQKENI. The CDR3 is made up of 13 amino acids. This CDR3 is CASSPGQGMGAFF. DNA of the CDR3: TGTGCCAGCTCACCGGGACAGGGGATGGGGGCTTTCTTT.

The chain is built from TRBV19 and TRBJ2-2, with D possibly TRBD2 on 5 matching bases. The V gene lost 5 bases and the J gene lost 8 bases, with 12 bases spanning the gap. The germline V gene has CDR1 LNHDA and CDR2 SQIVND (reference sequence). The CDR3 sequence is 13 residues long. CDR3 protein: CASSRLSGGELFF. As DNA, the CDR3 is TGTGCCAGTAGTCGACTATCCGGAGGGGAGCTGTTTTTT.

This clone was picked up one time. This chain joins TRBV5-4 and TRBJ2-7; 9 bases map to TRBD1. Trimming took 3 bases from V and 2 from J; bases not matched to a gene: 9. Per the germline V gene, CDR1 is SGHNT and CDR2 is YYREEE (reference sequence). The CDR3 runs to 16 residues. CDR3 amino acids: CASSSYLQGATYEQYF. The CDR3 nucleotides read TGTGCCAGCAGCTCCTATTTACAGGGGGCAACCTACGAGCAGTACTTC.

J is TRBJ2-7 and V is TRBV5-4; 9 bases agree with TRBD1. With V trimmed by 9 bases and J by 3 bases, 10 bases remained unmatched. CDR1 and CDR2 from the germline V gene are SGHNT and YYREEE (reference sequence). This CDR3 contains 14 residues. CDR3 residues: CATRTGAMNYEQYF. The CDR3 region has the DNA TGTGCCACACGGACAGGGGCAATGAACTACGAGCAGTACTTC.

This clone came up once. The chain links TRBV11-2 to TRBJ2-7; 7 positions match TRBD1. V lost 0 bases to trimming and J lost 3 bases; unmatched junction nucleotides: 5. Per the germline V gene, CDR1 is SGHAT and CDR2 is FQNNGV. CDR3 size: 15 residues. CDR3 protein: CASSLEFRTGYEQYF. DNA of the CDR3: TGTGCCAGCAGCTTAGAGTTCAGGACAGGCTACGAGCAGTACTTC.

The table lists this clone with a count of one. This rearrangement joins TRBV7-2 to TRBJ1-4; 9 positions match TRBD1. Germline CDR1 reads SGHTA; CDR2 reads FQGNSA. The CDR3 runs 14 residues. The trim removed 5 bases at V and 8 bases at J, leaving 6 bases unmatched. The CDR3 region is CASSPRTGEEKLFF. Here the CDR3 DNA reads TGTGCCAGCAGCCCGCGGACAGGGGAGGAAAAACTGTTTTTT. Drawing the rest from reference TRBV7-2 and TRBJ1-4, the complete variable domain is GAGVSQSPSNKVTEKGKDVELRCDPISGHTALYWYRQSLGQGLEFLIYFQGNSAPDKSGLPSDRFSAERTGGSVSTLTIQRTQQEDSAVYLCASSPRTGEEKLFFGSGTQLSVL.